The sequence of this TCR beta chain was determined in a study of early T cells in non-severe SARS-CoV-2 infection. Study background: The study sequenced bulk RNA from unsorted whole blood, with chains unpaired. Study conclusions and caveats: The matching step, a VDJdb search, favored anti-spike CD8 responses and missed private and CD4 specificities.

cDNA molecules, individually, were tagged with unique molecular identifiers. In TCRdb, the 5' RACE reads were re-called with MiXCR into one record per CDR3 protein. The sample has some 30,000 distinct CDR3 sequences, 5.8% seen once. CDR3 length: 16 amino acids. Germline V gene sequence: CDR1 MGHRA, CDR2 YSYEKL. With 0 bases removed from V and 4 bases from J, the gap between germline ends came to 13 bases. Ten or more counts support this clonotype. Antigen unknown. Sample: whole blood. This clonotype was obtained from an adult who was a healthcare worker with PCR-confirmed SARS-CoV-2 infection or an uninfected control (not recorded which). The chain recombines TRBV4-1 with TRBJ2-1; maybe TRBD2 (6 bases). CDR3 region: CASSQEGTALYNEQFF. DNA for the CDR3: TGCGCCAGCAGCCAAGAGGGGACTGCCTTGTACAATGAGCAGTTCTTC.